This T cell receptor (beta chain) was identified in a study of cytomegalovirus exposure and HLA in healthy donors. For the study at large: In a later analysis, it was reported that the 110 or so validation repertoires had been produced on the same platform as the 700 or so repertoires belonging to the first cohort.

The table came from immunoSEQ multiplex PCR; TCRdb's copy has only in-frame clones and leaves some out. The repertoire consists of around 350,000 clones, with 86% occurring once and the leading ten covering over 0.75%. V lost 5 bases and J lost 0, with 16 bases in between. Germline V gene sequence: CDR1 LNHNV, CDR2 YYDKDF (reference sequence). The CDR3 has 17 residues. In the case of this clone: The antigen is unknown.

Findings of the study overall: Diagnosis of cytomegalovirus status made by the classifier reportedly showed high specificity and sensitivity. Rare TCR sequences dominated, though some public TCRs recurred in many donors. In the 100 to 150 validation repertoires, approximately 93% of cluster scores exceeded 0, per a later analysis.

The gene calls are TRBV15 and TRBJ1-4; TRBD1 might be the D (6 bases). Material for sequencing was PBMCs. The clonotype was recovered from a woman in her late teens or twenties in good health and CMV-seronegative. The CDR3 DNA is TGTGCCACCAGCGGTCAGGGGCCGCTCTCAACTAATGAAAAACTGTTTTTT. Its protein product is CATSGQGPLSTNEKLFF.